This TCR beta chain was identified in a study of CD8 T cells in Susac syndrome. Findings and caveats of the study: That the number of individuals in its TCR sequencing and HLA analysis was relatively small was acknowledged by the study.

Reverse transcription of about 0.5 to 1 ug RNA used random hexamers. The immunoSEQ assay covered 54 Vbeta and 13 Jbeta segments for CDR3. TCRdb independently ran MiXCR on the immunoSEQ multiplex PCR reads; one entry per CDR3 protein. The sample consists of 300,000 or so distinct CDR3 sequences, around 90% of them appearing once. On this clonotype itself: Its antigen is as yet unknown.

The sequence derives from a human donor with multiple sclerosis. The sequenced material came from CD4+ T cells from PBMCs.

CDR3 loop: CASSFGQGWYRDEQFF. CDR3 nucleotides: TGTGCCAGCAGTTTCGGACAGGGTTGGTATAGGGATGAGCAGTTCTTC. This chain joins TRBV25-1 and TRBJ2-1, with TRBD1 identical over 8 bases. CDR1 is MGHDK and CDR2 is SYGVNS in the germline V gene. The CDR3 spans 16 residues. V lost 5 bases, J lost 8 bases, and 14 bases stayed unmatched.